This section outlines one T cell receptor (beta chain) sequence together with its context. The second PCR ran roughly 6 to 11 cycles with a sample-barcoded 5' primer and J-beta primers. TCRdb re-called the 5' RACE reads through MiXCR, storing one row per CDR3 protein. This sample has 800,000 to 950,000 distinct CDR3 sequences; around 48% occur once, and the top ten carry around an eighth. This entry is derived from a study of blood T cells in healthy people across ages. The V segment lost 2 bases and the J segment 6 bases; nucleotides outside the gene matches: 3. Germline CDR1 reads SGHTA; CDR2 reads FQGNSA. The CDR3 covers 15 residues.

Input material: blood. The sequence derives from a man aged 25-40 years in good health. This rearrangement joins TRBV7-2 to TRBJ2-3, with 12 bases that match TRBD2. CDR3 in DNA: TGTGCCAGCAGCTTAATTCTAGCGGGGGGGGATACGCAGTATTTT. Amino acids: CASSLILAGGDTQYF.